This record covers a single TCR beta chain. This clonotype was seen a single time. Its target antigen remains unknown. This may be a read error: a much more frequent sequence differs by one nucleotide. The data are from a study of T cell repertoires in cytomegalovirus infection (dated by TCRdb to about 2019). Context from the whole study: Donor HLA type was relevant to the analysis, because carriage of CMV infection together with the matching HLA type was indicated by public TCR beta signatures. Study-wide conclusions, independent of this receptor: In both this cohort and an independent cohort of some 380 donors, the cumulative frequency of public TCR beta family members distinguished carriers of CMV infection plus the relevant HLA type. The ex vivo response was dominated by HLA-C-restricted CMV-specific TCR beta clonotypes, which also provided the single most frequent clonotype in two of eight donors.

V lost 6 bases and J lost 7 bases; the stretch between them is 15 bases long. CDR3 length: 14 amino acids, cysteine to phenylalanine. Solely the CDR3 DNA is kept, with 42 bases framed from the first base. The sequencer was an Illumina HiSeq 1500. TCRdb trimmed the raw reads at Q25, called clones with MiXCR and kept productive beta chains. Every distinct CDR3 protein forms one entry, paired with its most common genes and DNA. The sample records more than 140,000 distinct CDR3 sequences, 6.5% of which are singletons. The ten largest clones capture over 15% of the sample. Sequencing was carried out using PBMCs. The chain uses TRBV12-3 or TRBV12-4 and TRBJ2-2; no D segment can be confidently identified. This TCR came from a human donor in good health (CMV status not recorded). Some clones in this sample may be carry-over from other donors' samples. This receptor carries the CDR3 CASRSQVLGGELFF. The bases are TGTGCCAGCAGAAGTCAGGTGTTGGGCGGGGAGCTGTTTTTT.